Each of the 7 T cell receptor beta chains below was sequenced from the same sample in a study of spatial heterogeneity in lung cancer. Time point of the sample: sample taken at primary tumor resection. TCRdb processed the 5' RACE reads anew with MiXCR; each CDR3 protein has one entry. The repertoire holds tens of thousands of distinct CDR3 sequences, with roughly 13% as singletons. Sequencing used PBMCs, obtained at surgery. The source of these receptors is a male donor with early-stage non-small cell lung cancer.

V gene TRBV7-8 combines with J gene TRBJ2-1; weak D call: TRBD1 (5 bases). The V end was cut by 5 bases, the J end by 0 bases, with 11 bases between. Germline V CDR1 and CDR2: SGHVS, FQNEAQ. CDR3 length: 15 residues. The CDR3 coding sequence is TGTGCCAGCAGCCCCGACAGAGCCTCCTACAATGAGCAGTTCTTC. Amino acids: CASSPDRASYNEQFF.

The table lists this clonotype with many counts. The rearrangement uses TRBV5-1 and TRBJ1-1, with 8 bases that match TRBD1. Germline V lookup: CDR1 SGHRS, CDR2 YFSETQ. V trimming: 0 bases; J trimming: 4 bases; junction bases outside the gene matches: 5. The CDR3 spans 15 residues. The CDR3 nucleotides are TGCGCCAGCAGCTTGGGACGACAGGGGAGCACTGAAGCTTTCTTT. It translates to CASSLGRQGSTEAFF.

In this sample, this clonotype turned up a few times. The rearrangement joins TRBV5-1 to TRBJ2-4; tentative D call: TRBD1 (6 bases). The CDR3 covers 14 residues. Germline V CDR1 and CDR2: SGHRS, YFSETQ. Trimming removed 4 bases from V and 10 bases from J, with 18 bases in between. Written as DNA, the CDR3 is TGCGCCAGCAGCACGGGACAAGGACATAGGATTCAGTACTTC. The encoded protein is CASSTGQGHRIQYF.

The chain has TRBV7-6 and TRBJ1-1; D gene ambiguous. CDR1 SGHVS and CDR2 FNYEAQ come from the germline V gene. This CDR3 spans 15 amino acids. V was cut by 1 base and J by 0 bases, with 9 bases left in between. CDR3 DNA sequence: TGTGCCAGCAGCTTAGTGGGTCGCCTGAACACTGAAGCTTTCTTT. This sequence encodes CASSLVGRLNTEAFF.

On this clonotype: A much larger clone differs from this one at a single base, so this may be a read error. The V and J genes are TRBV18 and TRBJ2-7; D not resolved. Germline CDR1 is KGHSH and CDR2 is LQKENI. Deletions cut 3 bases from V and 1 base from J, with 13 bases between. The CDR3 extends over 15 amino acids. The CDR3 is CASSPQAMNSYEQYF. For the CDR3, the DNA is TGTGCCAGCTCACCCCAGGCCATGAATTCCTACGAGCAGTACTTC.

There are a few counts of this clonotype. The chain employs TRBV7-2 and TRBJ1-5; D is ambiguous. Germline loops: CDR1 SGHTA, CDR2 FQGNSA. Trimming stripped 3 bases from V and 4 bases from J, with 7 bases between. CDR3 size: 13 residues. The CDR3 DNA is TGTGCCAGCAGCTTGACGGAGAATCAGCCCCAGCATTTT. Its protein product is CASSLTENQPQHF.

The chain combines TRBV27 with TRBJ2-5; D call uncertain. Germline V lookup: CDR1 MNHEY, CDR2 SMNVEV (reference sequence). The CDR3 extends over 13 amino acids. V was clipped by 3 bases and J by 0 bases, with 5 bases between them. The CDR3 region is CASSFPYQETQYF. The CDR3 nucleotides read TGTGCCAGCAGTTTCCCGTACCAAGAGACCCAGTACTTC.